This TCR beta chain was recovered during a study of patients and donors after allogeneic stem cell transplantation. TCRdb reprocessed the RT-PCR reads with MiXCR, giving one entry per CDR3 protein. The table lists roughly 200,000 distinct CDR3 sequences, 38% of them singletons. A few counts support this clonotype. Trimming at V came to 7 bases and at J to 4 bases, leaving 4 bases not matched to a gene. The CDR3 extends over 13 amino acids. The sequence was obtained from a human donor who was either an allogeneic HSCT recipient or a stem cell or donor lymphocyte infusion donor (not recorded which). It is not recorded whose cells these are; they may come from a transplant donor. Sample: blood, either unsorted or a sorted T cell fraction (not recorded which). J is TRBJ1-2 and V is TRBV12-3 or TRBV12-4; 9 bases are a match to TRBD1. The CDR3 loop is CASTPDRGYGYTF. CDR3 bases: TGTGCCAGCACCCCGGACAGGGGCTATGGCTACACCTTC.